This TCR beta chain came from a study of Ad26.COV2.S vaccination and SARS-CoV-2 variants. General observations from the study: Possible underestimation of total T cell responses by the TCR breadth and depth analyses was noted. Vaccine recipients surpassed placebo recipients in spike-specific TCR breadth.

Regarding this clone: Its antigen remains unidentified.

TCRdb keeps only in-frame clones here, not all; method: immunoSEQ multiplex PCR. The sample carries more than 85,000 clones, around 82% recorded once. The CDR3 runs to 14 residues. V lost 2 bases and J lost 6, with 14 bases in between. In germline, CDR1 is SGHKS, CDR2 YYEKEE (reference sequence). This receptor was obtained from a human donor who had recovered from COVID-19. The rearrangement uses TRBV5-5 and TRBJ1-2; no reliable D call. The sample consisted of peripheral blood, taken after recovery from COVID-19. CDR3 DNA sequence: TGTGCCAGCAGCTTAAAGCAGTCTCAGGATGGCTACACCTTC. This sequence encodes CASSLKQSQDGYTF.